This paragraph covers one T cell receptor beta chain sequence. The junction does not match germline at one end; this may be a read error. This sample stems from a study of response to subunit inactivated influenza vaccine. This CDR3 spans 13 amino acids. Germline CDR1 SSHAT, CDR2 FNYEAQ (reference sequence). TCRdb passed the RT-PCR reads through MiXCR, listing each CDR3 protein once. The sample carries hundreds of thousands of distinct CDR3 sequences, roughly 12% recorded once. The same data also went into a second study, on T cells expressing NK-cell markers. This second report adds: Beta-chain TCR cDNA was generated via 5'RACE template switching with UMIs. Investigators obtained TCR beta repertoires from sorted CD3+CD56+NKG2C+, CD3+CD56+NKG2C- and CD3+CD56-NKG2C+ T cells. There were several donors in whom these clonotypes also led the CD3+CD56-NKG2C+ fraction.

The specimen comprised PBMCs from blood, sampled on the day of vaccination. The V gene is TRBV7-7, the J gene TRBJ2-3; D call uncertain. The TCR originated in a man between 50 and 59 years old who received an inactivated influenza vaccine. DNA for the CDR3: TGTGCTAGCAGCTTAGATCGCCAGGAACGACAGTATTTT. Its translation is CASSLDRQERQYF.